Below, one TCR beta chain is given with its context. Its antigen is undetermined. Unique molecular identifiers were incorporated into the prepared TCRbeta library. Each CDR3 protein gets one entry after TCRdb re-called the PCR reads with MiXCR. The table includes more than 200,000 distinct CDR3 sequences, about 26% detected once. This specimen comes from a study of T-cell reconstitution after alpha-beta-depleted transplantation in children. Trimming left V 2 bases short and J 1 base short, with 8 bases between. Germline V gives CDR1 MDHEN, CDR2 SYDVKM. The length of the CDR3 is 15 residues. The study's findings and limits: Expanded graft clones, several hundred of them, were reportedly the source of alpha-beta T cells about two months after transplant. Recipient T cells and thymic progenitors that survived were the source of the high TCRbeta diversity seen at day 60 in some patients.

Sequences were derived from PBMCs, sampled before TCRalphabeta/CD19-depleted stem cell transplant. This chain links TRBV28 with TRBJ2-2, with a possible D match to TRBD2 (5 bases). The source is a girl aged 2 to 10 with Fanconi anemia, due to receive a stem cell transplant. CDR3 sequence (DNA): TGTGCCAGCAGTTTAACGGGAAGGAACACCGGGGAGCTGTTTTTT. This sequence encodes CASSLTGRNTGELFF.